The rows below give T cell receptor beta chains drawn from one sample of a study of cytomegalovirus exposure and HLA in healthy donors. Produced via immunoSEQ multiplex PCR; TCRdb's table is partial and in-frame only. The sample includes about 92,000 clones, 80% to 90% of them seen just once. Sequencing input: PBMCs. The receptors derive from a woman younger than 35 in good health and CMV-seropositive. Each CDR3 is given with its conserved first and last residue. D genes are given only for firm matches. Only part of the rows carry a size: once, few, many, or a class if the clone is expanded.

V	D	size	J	CDR3	DNA
TRBV27	-	-	TRBJ2-7	CASSPWGTLSSYEQYF	TGTGCCAGCAGTCCCTGGGGGACTCTGAGCTCCTACGAGCAGTACTTC
TRBV6-1	-	few	TRBJ2-3	CASSGHGVGTDTQYF	TGTGCCAGCAGTGGACACGGGGTGGGCACAGATACGCAGTATTTT
TRBV5-6	-	few	TRBJ2-1	CASSFIAGYSYNEQFF	TGTGCCAGCAGCTTTATTGCAGGGTACTCCTACAATGAGCAGTTCTTC
TRBV7-3	-	-	TRBJ2-3	CASSLGGLEDTQYF	TGTGCCAGCAGCTTGGGGGGGCTTGAAGATACGCAGTATTTT
TRBV7-3	TRBD1	-	TRBJ1-1	CASSLTGGRTEAFF	TGTGCCAGCAGCCTTACAGGGGGTCGCACTGAAGCTTTCTTT
TRBV10-3	-	once	TRBJ1-4	CAISEQGLGEKLFF	TGTGCCATCAGCGAACAGGGTCTGGGGGAAAAACTGTTTTTT
TRBV14	-	-	TRBJ2-6	CASSQGGTGANVLTF	TGTGCCAGCAGCCAAGGAGGGACTGGGGCCAACGTCCTGACTTTC
TRBV19	TRBD1	-	TRBJ1-1	CASRTGERTEAFF	TGTGCCAGCCGGACAGGGGAGCGAACTGAAGCTTTCTTT
TRBV6-5	-	-	TRBJ1-1	CASSYAAENTEAFF	TGTGCCAGCAGTTACGCGGCAGAGAACACTGAAGCTTTCTTT
TRBV6-5	-	-	TRBJ1-2	CASKTTGGNYGYTF	TGTGCCAGCAAAACTACGGGGGGTAACTATGGCTACACCTTC
TRBV5-1	TRBD1	once	TRBJ2-7	CASSLRQGAAAEQYF	TGCGCCAGCAGCTTGAGACAGGGGGCGGCCGCCGAGCAGTACTTC
TRBV2	-	-	TRBJ1-2	CASGNTGNGYTF	TGTGCCAGCGGAAACACAGGGAACGGCTACACCTTC
TRBV18	TRBD2	-	TRBJ2-1	CASSPRLARESYNEQFF	TGTGCCAGCTCACCGCGACTAGCCCGTGAGTCCTACAATGAGCAGTTCTTC
TRBV7-8	-	-	TRBJ1-5	CASSPWRDPTGPQHF	TGTGCCAGCAGCCCATGGAGGGATCCCACGGGGCCCCAGCATTTT
TRBV5-1	TRBD2	-	TRBJ2-2	CASSLALAGNTGELFF	TGCGCCAGCAGCTTGGCACTAGCGGGGAACACCGGGGAGCTGTTTTTT
TRBV23-1	TRBD1	-	TRBJ2-7	CASSQWNRDRDYEQYF	TGCGCCAGCAGTCAATGGAACCGGGACAGGGATTACGAGCAGTACTTC
TRBV6-6	TRBD2	-	TRBJ2-7	CASHSGGGYEQYF	TGTGCCAGCCACTCGGGGGGAGGGTACGAGCAGTACTTC
TRBV7-3	TRBD2	-	TRBJ2-7	CASSLEASGRYEQYF	TGTGCCAGCAGCTTAGAGGCTAGCGGGAGGTACGAGCAGTACTTC
TRBV13	TRBD2	-	TRBJ2-7	CASSQLPGLALF	TGTGCCAGCAGCCAACTCCCGGGACTAGCGCTATTC
TRBV19	-	once	TRBJ1-6	CASSDQTTATNSPLHF	TGTGCCAGTAGTGATCAAACGACAGCCACTAATTCACCCCTCCACTTT
TRBV30	TRBD2	-	TRBJ2-7	CAWSGPSGLSYEQYF	TGTGCCTGGAGTGGTCCTAGCGGGCTCTCCTACGAGCAGTACTTC
TRBV4-1	TRBD2	-	TRBJ2-2	CASSQDIWASGRFATGELFF	TGCGCCAGCAGCCAAGATATTTGGGCTAGCGGGAGATTTGCCACCGGGGAGCTGTTTTTT
TRBV6-1	-	few	TRBJ1-1	CASTEDYTEAFF	TGTGCCAGCACGGAGGATTACACTGAAGCTTTCTTT
TRBV6-1	-	-	TRBJ2-7	CASSGGGSFSYEQYF	TGTGCCAGCAGTGGAGGGGGTAGTTTCTCCTACGAGCAGTACTTC
TRBV28	-	once	TRBJ2-7	CASRRLYEQYF	TGTGCCAGCAGGCGTCTTTACGAGCAGTACTTC
TRBV7-9	TRBD1	-	TRBJ2-1	CASSSDRENEQFF	TGTGCCAGCAGCTCGGACAGGGAGAATGAGCAGTTCTTC
TRBV7-9	TRBD2	-	TRBJ2-5	CASSRQTSGEETQYF	TGTGCCAGCAGCCGACAGACTAGCGGGGAAGAGACCCAGTACTTC
TRBV5-8	-	-	TRBJ1-2	CASSRLGPEVDGYTF	TGTGCCAGCAGCCGACTCGGCCCCGAGGTAGATGGCTACACCTTC
TRBV4-2	-	-	TRBJ1-2	CASSHPGYGYTF	TGTGCCAGCAGCCACCCAGGGTATGGCTACACCTTC
TRBV29-1	TRBD2	-	TRBJ2-7	CSVVTGTSNEQYF	TGCAGCGTTGTGACCGGGACTAGCAACGAGCAGTACTTC
TRBV4-1	-	-	TRBJ2-5	CASSQDPQGETQYF	TGCGCCAGCAGCCAAGATCCCCAGGGGGAGACCCAGTACTTC
TRBV5-1	TRBD1	-	TRBJ1-2	CASSLEQGAQSGYTF	TGCGCCAGCAGCTTGGAACAGGGGGCGCAGAGTGGCTACACCTTC
TRBV7-6	-	-	TRBJ2-7	CASSYQNGYEQYF	TGTGCCAGCAGCTACCAAAACGGGTACGAGCAGTACTTC
TRBV2	-	-	TRBJ2-7	CASSEAPGASSYEQYF	TGTGCCAGCAGTGAAGCTCCAGGGGCCAGTTCCTACGAGCAGTACTTC
TRBV29-1	TRBD2	-	TRBJ2-7	CSVVSAGVSYEQYF	TGCAGCGTTGTTAGCGCGGGAGTGTCCTACGAGCAGTACTTC
TRBV28	-	-	TRBJ2-7	CASGTGGTYEQYF	TGTGCCAGTGGAACAGGCGGGACCTACGAGCAGTACTTC
TRBV6-5	TRBD1	-	TRBJ1-2	CASSYSGTGMWGYTF	TGTGCCAGCAGTTACTCCGGGACAGGGATGTGGGGCTACACCTTC
TRBV5-1	TRBD2	-	TRBJ2-1	CASSLLAGVSPPSLFF	TGCGCCAGCAGCTTACTAGCGGGAGTTTCCCCGCCTTCCCTGTTCTTC
TRBV7-8	TRBD2	-	TRBJ2-7	CASSLGGNSYEQYF	TGTGCCAGCAGCTTGGGAGGGAACTCCTACGAGCAGTACTTC
TRBV30	-	-	TRBJ1-1	CAWSVRVGNTEAFF	TGTGCCTGGAGTGTAAGAGTTGGGAACACTGAAGCTTTCTTT
TRBV25-1	-	-	TRBJ1-3	CASSDQAGSGNTIYF	TGTGCCAGCAGTGACCAGGCCGGATCTGGAAACACCATATATTTT
TRBV19	TRBD2	-	TRBJ2-7	CASSPWTSGLYEQYF	TGTGCCAGTAGTCCCTGGACTAGCGGCCTCTACGAGCAGTACTTC
TRBV10-3	TRBD2	-	TRBJ2-1	CAIKTSGNEQFF	TGTGCCATAAAGACTAGCGGCAATGAGCAGTTCTTC
TRBV4-2	-	-	TRBJ1-5	CASSQDKPDYQPQHF	TGTGCCAGCAGCCAAGATAAGCCAGACTATCAGCCCCAGCATTTT
TRBV27	-	once	TRBJ2-5	CASSGLYGERARRGETQYF	TGTGCCAGCAGTGGGCTATACGGGGAAAGGGCTCGGCGGGGAGAGACCCAGTACTTC
TRBV5-1	TRBD1	-	TRBJ1-5	CASSPTGTGFNQPQHF	TGCGCCAGCAGTCCTACCGGGACAGGGTTTAATCAGCCCCAGCATTTT
TRBV2	-	once	TRBJ2-7	CASSESLGQPRPYEQYF	TGTGCCAGCAGTGAATCGTTAGGACAGCCAAGACCCTACGAGCAGTACTTC
TRBV5-4	TRBD1	-	TRBJ2-7	CASSPDPDRGTYEQYF	TGTGCCAGCAGTCCCGATCCAGACAGGGGAACCTACGAGCAGTACTTC